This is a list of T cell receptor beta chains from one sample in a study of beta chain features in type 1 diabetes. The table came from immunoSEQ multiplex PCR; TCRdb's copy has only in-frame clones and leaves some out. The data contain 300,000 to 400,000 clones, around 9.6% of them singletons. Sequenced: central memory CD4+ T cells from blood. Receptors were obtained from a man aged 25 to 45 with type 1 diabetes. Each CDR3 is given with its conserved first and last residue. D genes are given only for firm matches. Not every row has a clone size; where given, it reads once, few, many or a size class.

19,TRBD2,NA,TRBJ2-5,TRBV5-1,CASSLVTGTSGSVWETQYF,TGCGCCAGCAGCTTGGTTACCGGGACTAGCGGGAGTGTGTGGGAGACCCAGTACTTC
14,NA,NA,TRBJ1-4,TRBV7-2,CASTTGTGGEKLFF,TGTGCCAGCACCACCGGGACGGGAGGCGAAAAACTGTTTTTT
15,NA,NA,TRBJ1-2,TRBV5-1,CASSFSGARNDGYTF,TGCGCCAGCAGCTTTTCAGGGGCCAGGAACGACGGCTACACCTTC
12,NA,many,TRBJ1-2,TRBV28,CASSYDDYGYTF,TGTGCCAGCAGTTATGACGACTATGGCTACACCTTC
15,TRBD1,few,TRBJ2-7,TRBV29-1,CSVSTGGGGSVGQYF,TGCAGCGTTTCCACAGGGGGAGGTGGGTCAGTCGGGCAGTACTTC
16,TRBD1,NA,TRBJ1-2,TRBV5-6,CASSPRDRGQIYGYTF,TGTGCCAGCAGCCCCCGGGACAGGGGACAAATCTATGGCTACACCTTC
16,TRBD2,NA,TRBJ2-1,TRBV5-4,CASSSLLGTIYNEQFF,TGTGCCAGCAGCTCACTCCTCGGGACTATATACAATGAGCAGTTCTTC
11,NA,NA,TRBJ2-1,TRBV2,CASTSGGPQFF,TGTGCCAGCACATCCGGGGGCCCCCAGTTCTTC
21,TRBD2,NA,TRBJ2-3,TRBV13,CASSLFGRIAGGPTGTDTQYF,TGTGCCAGCAGCTTGTTCGGCCGAATAGCGGGAGGGCCGACGGGCACAGATACGCAGTATTTT
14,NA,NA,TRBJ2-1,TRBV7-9,CASSPTSSYNEQFF,TGTGCCAGCAGCCCGACGAGCTCCTACAATGAGCAGTTCTTC
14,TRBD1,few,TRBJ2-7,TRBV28,CASSLKGADYEQYF,TGTGCCAGCAGTCTAAAGGGGGCCGACTACGAGCAGTACTTC
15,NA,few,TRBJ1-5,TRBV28,CASSPTRGYNQPQHF,TGTGCCAGCAGCCCTACCCGGGGTTACAATCAGCCCCAGCATTTT
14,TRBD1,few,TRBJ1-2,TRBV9,CASSAGTGGRGYTF,TGTGCCAGCAGCGCCGGGACAGGGGGCCGCGGCTACACCTTC
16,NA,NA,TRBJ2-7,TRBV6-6,CASSFRDHRFPYEQYF,TGTGCCAGCAGTTTTCGGGACCACAGGTTTCCTTACGAGCAGTACTTC
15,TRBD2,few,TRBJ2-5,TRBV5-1,CASSLTTSGEETQYF,TGCGCCAGCAGCCTTACGACTAGCGGGGAAGAGACCCAGTACTTC
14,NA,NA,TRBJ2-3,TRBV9,CASSYSYRTDTQYF,TGTGCCAGCAGTTACAGCTACAGAACAGATACGCAGTATTTT
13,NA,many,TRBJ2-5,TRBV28,CASSLSGQETQYF,TGTGCCAGCAGTTTAAGCGGCCAAGAGACCCAGTACTTC
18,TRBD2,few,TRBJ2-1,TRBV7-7,CASSSASGRQSSYNEQFF,TGTGCCAGCAGCTCAGCTAGCGGGAGGCAGAGCTCCTACAATGAGCAGTTCTTC
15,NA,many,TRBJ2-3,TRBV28,CASSLSPDRTDTQYF,TGTGCCAGCAGTCTAAGCCCCGACCGGACAGATACGCAGTATTTT
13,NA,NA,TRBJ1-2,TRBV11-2,CASSSPQTVSYTF,TGTGCCAGCAGCTCTCCTCAGACAGTAAGCTACACCTTC
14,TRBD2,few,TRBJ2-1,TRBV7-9,CASSLTSGYNEQFF,TGTGCCAGCAGCTTGACTAGCGGATACAATGAGCAGTTCTTC
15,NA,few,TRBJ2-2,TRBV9,CASSVEPSFTGELFF,TGTGCCAGCAGCGTAGAGCCCAGCTTTACCGGGGAGCTGTTTTTT
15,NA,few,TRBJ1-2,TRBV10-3,CASSEASGTAYGYTF,TGTGCCAGCAGTGAAGCCTCTGGGACGGCATATGGCTACACCTTC
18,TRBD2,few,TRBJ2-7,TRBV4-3,CASSQTTGLAGGPDEQYF,TGCGCCAGCAGCCAAACCACTGGACTAGCGGGAGGGCCAGACGAGCAGTACTTC
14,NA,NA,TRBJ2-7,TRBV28,CASSGGTSAYEQYF,TGTGCCAGCAGTGGGGGGACATCTGCCTACGAGCAGTACTTC
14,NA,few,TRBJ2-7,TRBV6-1,CATLRDNTGYEQYF,TGTGCCACACTCAGGGACAATACAGGTTACGAGCAGTACTTC
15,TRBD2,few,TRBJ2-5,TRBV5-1,CASRWRLAGEETQYF,TGCGCCAGCAGATGGAGACTAGCAGGTGAAGAGACCCAGTACTTC
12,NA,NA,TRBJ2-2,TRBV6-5,CASSYQNGELFF,TGTGCCAGCAGTTACCAAAACGGGGAGCTGTTTTTT
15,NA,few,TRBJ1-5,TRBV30,CAWSPPGPNNQPQHF,TGTGCCTGGAGTCCACCGGGACCGAACAATCAGCCCCAGCATTTT
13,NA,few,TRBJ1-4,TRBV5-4,CASSPPSNEKLFF,TGTGCCAGCAGCCCCCCGAGTAATGAAAAACTGTTTTTT
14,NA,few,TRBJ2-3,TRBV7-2,CASSLGRAGDTQYF,TGTGCCAGCAGCCTCGGACGGGCGGGGGATACGCAGTATTTT
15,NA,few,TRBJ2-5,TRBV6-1,CASANSFSEEETQYF,TGTGCCAGCGCAAACAGCTTTAGCGAGGAGGAGACCCAGTACTTC
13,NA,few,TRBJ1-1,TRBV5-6,CASSLSGPGEAFF,TGTGCCAGCAGCTTGAGTGGGCCAGGAGAAGCTTTCTTT
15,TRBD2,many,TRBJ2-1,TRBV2,CASSLAGASYNEQFF,TGTGCCAGCAGTTTAGCGGGAGCGTCCTACAATGAGCAGTTCTTC
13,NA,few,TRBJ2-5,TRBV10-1,CASSYDRQETQYF,TGCGCCAGCAGTTACGACAGACAAGAGACCCAGTACTTC
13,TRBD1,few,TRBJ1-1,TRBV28,CASSSDRRTFFYF,TGTGCCAGCAGTTCGGACAGGCGGACATTTTTCTATTTT
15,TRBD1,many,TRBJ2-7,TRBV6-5,CASSRHGTGTYEQYF,TGTGCCAGCAGCCGACACGGGACAGGGACCTACGAGCAGTACTTC
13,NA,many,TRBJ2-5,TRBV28,CASSFRTGETQYF,TGTGCCAGCAGTTTCCGGACCGGGGAGACCCAGTACTTC
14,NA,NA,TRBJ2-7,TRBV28,CASRPGGLGYEQYF,TGTGCCAGCAGGCCTGGGGGGCTTGGCTACGAGCAGTACTTC
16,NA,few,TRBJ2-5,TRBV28,CASSLYGGAYQETQYF,TGTGCCAGCAGTTTATACGGCGGGGCGTACCAAGAGACCCAGTACTTC
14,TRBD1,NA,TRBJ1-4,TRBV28,CASDDRGTNEKLFF,TGTGCCAGCGATGACAGGGGGACTAATGAAAAACTGTTTTTT
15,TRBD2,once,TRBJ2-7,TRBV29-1,CSVVSWEGHSYEQYF,TGCAGCGTTGTCTCTTGGGAGGGGCACTCCTACGAGCAGTATTTC
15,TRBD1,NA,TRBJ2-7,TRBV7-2,CASSRDRVTSYEQYF,TGTGCCAGCAGCCGGGACAGGGTTACATCCTACGAGCAGTACTTC
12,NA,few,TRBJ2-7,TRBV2,CASSYALGEQYF,TGTGCCAGCAGCTACGCGTTGGGGGAGCAGTACTTC
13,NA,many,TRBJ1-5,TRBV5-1,CASSLVPDQPQHF,TGCGCCAGCAGCTTGGTCCCGGATCAGCCCCAGCATTTT
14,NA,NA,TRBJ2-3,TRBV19,CASSTPGIADTQYF,TGTGCCAGTAGTACGCCGGGTATCGCAGATACGCAGTATTTT
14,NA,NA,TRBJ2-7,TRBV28,CASSTSGHLYEQYF,TGTGCCAGCAGTACCTCAGGACATCTTTACGAGCAGTACTTC
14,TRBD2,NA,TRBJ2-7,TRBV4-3,CASSQDGREGEQYF,TGCGCCAGCAGCCAAGATGGGAGGGAGGGCGAGCAGTACTTC
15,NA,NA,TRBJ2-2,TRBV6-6,CASSLNGGLTGELFF,TGTGCCAGCAGTTTAAATGGGGGGTTAACCGGGGAGCTGTTTTTT
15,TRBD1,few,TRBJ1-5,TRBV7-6,CASSSWTGHGQPQHF,TGTGCCAGCAGCTCCTGGACAGGGCATGGGCAGCCCCAGCATTTT
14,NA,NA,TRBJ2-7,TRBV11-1,CASSSGTLRGEQYF,TGTGCCAGCAGCTCCGGGACCCTCCGTGGCGAGCAGTACTTC
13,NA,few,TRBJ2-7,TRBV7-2,CASSPRWGHEQYF,TGTGCCAGCAGCCCTCGATGGGGCCACGAGCAGTACTTC
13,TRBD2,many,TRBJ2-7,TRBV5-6,CASSWAGAGEQYF,TGTGCCAGCAGCTGGGCGGGAGCAGGAGAGCAGTACTTC
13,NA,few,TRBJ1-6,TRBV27,CASRTGNYSPLHF,TGTGCCAGCAGAACAGGGAACTACTCACCCCTCCACTTT
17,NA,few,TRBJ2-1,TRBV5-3,CARSLGYTENSYNEQFF,TGTGCCAGAAGCTTGGGGTACACGGAAAACTCCTACAATGAGCAGTTCTTC
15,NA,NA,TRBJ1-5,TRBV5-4,CASSLAAGSNQPQHF,TGTGCCAGCAGCTTAGCCGCGGGGAGCAATCAGCCCCAGCATTTT
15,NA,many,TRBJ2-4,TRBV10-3,CAISNQGIDKNIQYF,TGTGCCATCAGTAACCAGGGGATCGACAAAAACATTCAGTACTTC
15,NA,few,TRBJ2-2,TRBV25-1,CASSEYGVDTGELFF,TGTGCCAGCAGTGAATACGGAGTGGACACCGGGGAGCTGTTTTTT
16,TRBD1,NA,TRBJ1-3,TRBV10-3,CAISEPGQGAGNTIYF,TGTGCCATCAGTGAGCCGGGACAGGGGGCGGGAAACACCATATATTTT